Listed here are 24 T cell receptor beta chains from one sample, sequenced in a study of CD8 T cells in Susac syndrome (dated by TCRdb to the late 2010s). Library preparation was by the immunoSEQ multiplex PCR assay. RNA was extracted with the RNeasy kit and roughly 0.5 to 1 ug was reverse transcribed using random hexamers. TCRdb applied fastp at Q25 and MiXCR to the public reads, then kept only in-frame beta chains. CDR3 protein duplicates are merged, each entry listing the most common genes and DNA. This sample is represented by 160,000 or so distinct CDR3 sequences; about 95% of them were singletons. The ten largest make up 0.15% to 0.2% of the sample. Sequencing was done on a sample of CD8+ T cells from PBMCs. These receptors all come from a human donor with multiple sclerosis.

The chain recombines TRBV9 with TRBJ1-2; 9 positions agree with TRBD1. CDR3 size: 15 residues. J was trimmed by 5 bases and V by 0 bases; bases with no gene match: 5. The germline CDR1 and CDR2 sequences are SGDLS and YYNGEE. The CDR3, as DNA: TGTGCCAGCAGCGTAGGTACAGGGGGCGTATATGGCTACACCTTC. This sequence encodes CASSVGTGGVYGYTF.

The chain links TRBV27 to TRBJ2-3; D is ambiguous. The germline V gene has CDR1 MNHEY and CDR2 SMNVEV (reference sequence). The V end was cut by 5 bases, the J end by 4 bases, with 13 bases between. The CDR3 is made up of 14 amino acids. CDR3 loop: CASSTPGIPDTQYF. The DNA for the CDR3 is TGTGCCAGCAGTACCCCTGGGATCCCAGATACGCAGTATTTT.

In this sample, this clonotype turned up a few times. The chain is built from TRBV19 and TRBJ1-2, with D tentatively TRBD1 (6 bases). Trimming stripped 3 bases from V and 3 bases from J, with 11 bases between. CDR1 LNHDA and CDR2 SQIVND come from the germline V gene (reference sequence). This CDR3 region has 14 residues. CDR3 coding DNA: TGTGCCAGTAGTATTCGGGGGCGCGACTATGGCTACACCTTC. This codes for CASSIRGRDYGYTF. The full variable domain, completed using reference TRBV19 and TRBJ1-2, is DGGITQSPKYLFRKEGQNVTLSCEQNLNHDAMYWYRQDPGQGLRLIYYSQIVNDFQKGDIAEGYSVSREKKESFPLTVTSAQKNPTAFYLCASSIRGRDYGYTFGSGTRLTVV.

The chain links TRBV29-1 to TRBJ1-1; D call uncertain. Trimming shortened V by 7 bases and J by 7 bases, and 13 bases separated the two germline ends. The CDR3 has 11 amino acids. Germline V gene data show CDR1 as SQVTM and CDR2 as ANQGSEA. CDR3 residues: CSGGREGEAFF. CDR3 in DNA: TGCAGCGGGGGTAGGGAGGGTGAAGCTTTCTTT.

This CDR3 reads CASWNGGETQYF. The CDR3 DNA reads as TGTGCCAGCTGGAACGGGGGAGAGACCCAGTACTTC. This sequence joins TRBV25-1 and TRBJ2-5, with D tentatively TRBD2 (6 bases). The germline V gene encodes CDR1 MGHDK and CDR2 SYGVNS. The CDR3 has 12 amino acids. V was trimmed by 8 bases and J by 4 bases, leaving 11 bases between them.

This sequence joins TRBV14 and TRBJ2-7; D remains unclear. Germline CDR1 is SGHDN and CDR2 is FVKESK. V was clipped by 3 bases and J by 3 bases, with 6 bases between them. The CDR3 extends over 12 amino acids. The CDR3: CASSQVLYEQYF. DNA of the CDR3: TGTGCCAGCAGCCAGGTCCTCTACGAGCAGTACTTC.

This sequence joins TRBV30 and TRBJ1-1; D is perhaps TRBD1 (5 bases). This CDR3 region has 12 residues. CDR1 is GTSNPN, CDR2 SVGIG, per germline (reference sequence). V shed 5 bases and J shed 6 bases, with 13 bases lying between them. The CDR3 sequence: CAWSGFQAEAFF. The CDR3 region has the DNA TGTGCCTGGTCAGGGTTTCAGGCTGAAGCTTTCTTT.

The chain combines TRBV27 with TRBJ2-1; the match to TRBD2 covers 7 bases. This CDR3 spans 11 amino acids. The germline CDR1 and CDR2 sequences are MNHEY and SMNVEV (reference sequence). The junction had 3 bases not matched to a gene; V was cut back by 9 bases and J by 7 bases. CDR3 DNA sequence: TGTGCCAGTGCGGGGGTTAATGAGCAGTTCTTC. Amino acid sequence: CASAGVNEQFF.

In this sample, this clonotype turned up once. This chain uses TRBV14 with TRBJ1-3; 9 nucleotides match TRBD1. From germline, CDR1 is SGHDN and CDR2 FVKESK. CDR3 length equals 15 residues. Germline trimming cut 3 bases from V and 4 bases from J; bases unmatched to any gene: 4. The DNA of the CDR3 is TGTGCCAGCAGCCAGCACAGGGGGCCCGGAAACACCATATATTTT. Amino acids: CASSQHRGPGNTIYF.

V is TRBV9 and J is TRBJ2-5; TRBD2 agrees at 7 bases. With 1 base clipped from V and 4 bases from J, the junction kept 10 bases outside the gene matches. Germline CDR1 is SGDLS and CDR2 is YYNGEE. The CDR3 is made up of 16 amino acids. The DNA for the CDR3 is TGTGCCAGCAGCGTATGGGGAGTGCCGGGGGGAGAGACCCAGTACTTC. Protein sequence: CASSVWGVPGGETQYF.

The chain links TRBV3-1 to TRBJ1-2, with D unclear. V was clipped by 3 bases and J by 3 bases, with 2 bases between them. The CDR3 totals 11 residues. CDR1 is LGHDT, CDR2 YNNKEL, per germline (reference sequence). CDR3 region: CASSQHYGYTF. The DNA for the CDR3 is TGTGCCAGCAGCCAGCACTATGGCTACACCTTC.

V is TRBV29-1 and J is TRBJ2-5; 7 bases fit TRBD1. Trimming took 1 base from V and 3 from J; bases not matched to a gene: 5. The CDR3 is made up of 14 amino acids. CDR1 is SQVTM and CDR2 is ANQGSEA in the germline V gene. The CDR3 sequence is CSVEVGTVKETQYF. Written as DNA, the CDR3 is TGCAGCGTTGAAGTAGGGACAGTCAAAGAGACCCAGTACTTC.

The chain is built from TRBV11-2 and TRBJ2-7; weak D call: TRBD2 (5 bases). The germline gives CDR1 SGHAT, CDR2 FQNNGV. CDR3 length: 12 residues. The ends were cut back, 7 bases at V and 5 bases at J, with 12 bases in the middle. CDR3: CASTRGVDEQYF. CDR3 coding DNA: TGTGCCAGCACCCGGGGTGTCGACGAGCAGTACTTC.

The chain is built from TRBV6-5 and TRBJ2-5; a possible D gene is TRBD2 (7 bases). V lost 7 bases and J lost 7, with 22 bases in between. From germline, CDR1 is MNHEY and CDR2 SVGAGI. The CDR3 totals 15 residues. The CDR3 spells CASTPQGRAIGTQYF. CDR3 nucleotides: TGTGCCAGCACCCCCCAGGGGAGGGCCATTGGGACCCAGTACTTC.

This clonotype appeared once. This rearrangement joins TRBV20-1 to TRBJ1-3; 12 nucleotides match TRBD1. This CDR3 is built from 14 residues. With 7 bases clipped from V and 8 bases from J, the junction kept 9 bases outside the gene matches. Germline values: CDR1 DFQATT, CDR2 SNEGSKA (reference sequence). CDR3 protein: CSVPGQGAMDTIYF. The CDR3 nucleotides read TGCAGTGTCCCGGGACAGGGGGCAATGGACACCATATATTTT.

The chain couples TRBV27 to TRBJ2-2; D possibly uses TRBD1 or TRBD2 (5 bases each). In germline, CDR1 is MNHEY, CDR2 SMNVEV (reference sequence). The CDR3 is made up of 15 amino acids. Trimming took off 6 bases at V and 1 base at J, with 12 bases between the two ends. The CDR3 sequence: CASSVGTENTGELFF. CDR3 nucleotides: TGTGCCAGCAGCGTCGGGACCGAGAACACCGGGGAGCTGTTTTTT.

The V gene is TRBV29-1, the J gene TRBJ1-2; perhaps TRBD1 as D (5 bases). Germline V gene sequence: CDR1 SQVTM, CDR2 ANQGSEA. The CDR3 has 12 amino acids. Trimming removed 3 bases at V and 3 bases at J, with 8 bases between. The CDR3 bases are TGCAGCGTTGATCAGGGATACTATGGCTACACCTTC. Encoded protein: CSVDQGYYGYTF.

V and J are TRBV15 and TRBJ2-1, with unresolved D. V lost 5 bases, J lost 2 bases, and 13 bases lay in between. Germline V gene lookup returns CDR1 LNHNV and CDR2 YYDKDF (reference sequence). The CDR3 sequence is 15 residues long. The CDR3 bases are TGTGCCACCAGCCCCGCTAGGTCACCCTACAATGAGCAGTTCTTC. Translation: CATSPARSPYNEQFF.

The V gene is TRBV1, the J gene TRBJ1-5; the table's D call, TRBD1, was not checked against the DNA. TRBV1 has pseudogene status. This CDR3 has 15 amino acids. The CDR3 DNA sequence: TGCACCAGCAGCCAACCGTGGACATACGGTCAGCCCCAGCATTTT. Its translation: CTSSQPWTYGQPQHF.

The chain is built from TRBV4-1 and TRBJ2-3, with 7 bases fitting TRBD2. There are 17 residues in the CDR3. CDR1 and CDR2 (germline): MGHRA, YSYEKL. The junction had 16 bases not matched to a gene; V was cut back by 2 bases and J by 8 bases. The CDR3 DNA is TGCGCCAGCAGCCAACACAAAAGCGGGAAAGGGGCGGCTACGCAGTATTTT. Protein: CASSQHKSGKGAATQYF.

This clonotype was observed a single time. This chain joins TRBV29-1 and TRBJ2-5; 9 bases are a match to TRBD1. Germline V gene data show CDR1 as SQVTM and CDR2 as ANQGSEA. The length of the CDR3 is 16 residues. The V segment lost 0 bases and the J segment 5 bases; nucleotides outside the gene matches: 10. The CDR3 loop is CSVEEPWDRDEETQYF. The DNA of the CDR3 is TGCAGCGTTGAAGAACCCTGGGACAGGGACGAGGAGACCCAGTACTTC.

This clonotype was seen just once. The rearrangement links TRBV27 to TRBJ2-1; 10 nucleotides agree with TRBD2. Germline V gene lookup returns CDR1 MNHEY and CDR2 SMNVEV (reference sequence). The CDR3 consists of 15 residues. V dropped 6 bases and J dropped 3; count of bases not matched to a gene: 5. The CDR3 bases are TGTGCCAGCAGGCTAGCGGGAGTAGGCTACAATGAGCAGTTCTTC. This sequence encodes CASRLAGVGYNEQFF.

CDR3 nucleotide sequence: TGCAGCGTTGAAGATCCCCTCTCGGCAGCTCGGCCAGAGCAGTTCTTC. Its translation: CSVEDPLSAARPEQFF. The chain carries TRBV29-1 and TRBJ2-1; D not resolved. V lost 0 bases and J 10 bases, leaving 22 bases between the germline ends. The CDR3 has 16 residues. Looked up from germline, CDR1 is SQVTM and CDR2 is ANQGSEA.

The CDR3 region is CASSERRVRETQYF. The CDR3 DNA reads TGTGCCAGCAGTGAACGACGGGTAAGGGAGACCCAGTACTTC. The J gene is TRBJ2-5, the V gene TRBV2; D is undetermined. V was shortened by 2 bases and J by 5 bases, with 12 bases between the two germline ends. The CDR3 contains 14 residues. Germline V gene lookup returns CDR1 SNHLY and CDR2 FYNNEI. The whole variable domain, remainder taken from reference TRBV2 and TRBJ2-5, is EPEVTQTPSHQVTQMGQEVILRCVPISNHLYFYWYRQILGQKVEFLVSFYNNEISEKSEIFDDQFSVERPDGSNFTLKIRSTKLEDSAMYFCASSERRVRETQYFGPGTRLLVL.